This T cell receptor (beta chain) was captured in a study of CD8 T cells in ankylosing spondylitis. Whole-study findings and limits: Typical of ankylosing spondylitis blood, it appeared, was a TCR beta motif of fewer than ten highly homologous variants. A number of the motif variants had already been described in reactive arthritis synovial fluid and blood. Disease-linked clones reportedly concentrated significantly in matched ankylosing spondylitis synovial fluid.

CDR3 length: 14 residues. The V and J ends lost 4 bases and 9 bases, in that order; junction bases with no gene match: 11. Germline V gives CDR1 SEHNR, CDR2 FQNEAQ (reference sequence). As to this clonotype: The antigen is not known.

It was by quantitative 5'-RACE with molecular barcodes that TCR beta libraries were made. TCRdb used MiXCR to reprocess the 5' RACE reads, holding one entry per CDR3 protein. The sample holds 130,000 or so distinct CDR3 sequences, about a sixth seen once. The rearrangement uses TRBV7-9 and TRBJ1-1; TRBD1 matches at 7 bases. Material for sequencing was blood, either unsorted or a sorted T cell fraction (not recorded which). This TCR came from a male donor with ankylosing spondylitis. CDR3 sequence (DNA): TGTGCCAGCAGCTATGCCGAGGACAGGAATAAAGCTTTCTTT. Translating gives CASSYAEDRNKAFF.